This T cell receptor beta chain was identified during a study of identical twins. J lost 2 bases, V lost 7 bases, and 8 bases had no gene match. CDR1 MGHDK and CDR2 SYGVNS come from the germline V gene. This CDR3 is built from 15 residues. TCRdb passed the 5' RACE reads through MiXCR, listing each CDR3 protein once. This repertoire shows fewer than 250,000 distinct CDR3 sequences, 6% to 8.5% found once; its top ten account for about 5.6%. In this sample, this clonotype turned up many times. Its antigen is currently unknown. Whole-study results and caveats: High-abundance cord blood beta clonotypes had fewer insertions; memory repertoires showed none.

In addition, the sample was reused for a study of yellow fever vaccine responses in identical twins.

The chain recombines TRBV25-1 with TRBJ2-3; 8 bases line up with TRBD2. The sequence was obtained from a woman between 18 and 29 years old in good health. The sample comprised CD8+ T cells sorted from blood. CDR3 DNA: TGTGCCAGCATAGGTGTAGCGGGGCTCACAGATACGCAGTATTTT. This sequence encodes CASIGVAGLTDTQYF.